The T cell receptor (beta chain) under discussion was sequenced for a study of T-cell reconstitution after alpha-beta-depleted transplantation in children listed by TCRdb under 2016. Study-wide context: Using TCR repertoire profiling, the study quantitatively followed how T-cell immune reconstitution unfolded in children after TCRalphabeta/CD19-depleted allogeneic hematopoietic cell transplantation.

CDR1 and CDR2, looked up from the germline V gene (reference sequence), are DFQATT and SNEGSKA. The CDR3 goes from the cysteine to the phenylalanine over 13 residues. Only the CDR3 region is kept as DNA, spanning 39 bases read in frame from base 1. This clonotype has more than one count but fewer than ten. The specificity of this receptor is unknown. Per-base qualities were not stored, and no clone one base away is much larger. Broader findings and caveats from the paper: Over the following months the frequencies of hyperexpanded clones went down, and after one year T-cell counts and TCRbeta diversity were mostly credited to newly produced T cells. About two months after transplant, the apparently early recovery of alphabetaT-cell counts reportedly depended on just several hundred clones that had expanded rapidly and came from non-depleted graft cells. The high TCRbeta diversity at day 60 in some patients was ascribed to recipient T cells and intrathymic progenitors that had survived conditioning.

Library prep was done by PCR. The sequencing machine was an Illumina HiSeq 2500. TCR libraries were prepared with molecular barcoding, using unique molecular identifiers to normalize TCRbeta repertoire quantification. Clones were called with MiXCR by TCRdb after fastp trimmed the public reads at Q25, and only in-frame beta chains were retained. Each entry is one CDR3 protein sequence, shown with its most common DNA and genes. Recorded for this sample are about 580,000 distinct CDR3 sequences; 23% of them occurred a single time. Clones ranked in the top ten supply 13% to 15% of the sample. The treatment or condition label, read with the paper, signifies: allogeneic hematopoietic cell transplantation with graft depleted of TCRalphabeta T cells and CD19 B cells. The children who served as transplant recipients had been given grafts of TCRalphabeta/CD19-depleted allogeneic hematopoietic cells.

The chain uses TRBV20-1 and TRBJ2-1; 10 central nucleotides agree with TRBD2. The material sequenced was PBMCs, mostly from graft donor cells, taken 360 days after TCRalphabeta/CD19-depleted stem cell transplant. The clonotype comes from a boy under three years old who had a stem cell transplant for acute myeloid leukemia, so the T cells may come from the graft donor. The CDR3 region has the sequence CTAQRGGLNEQFF. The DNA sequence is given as TGCACCGCTCAGCGGGGGGGCCTAAATGAGCAGTTCTTC.